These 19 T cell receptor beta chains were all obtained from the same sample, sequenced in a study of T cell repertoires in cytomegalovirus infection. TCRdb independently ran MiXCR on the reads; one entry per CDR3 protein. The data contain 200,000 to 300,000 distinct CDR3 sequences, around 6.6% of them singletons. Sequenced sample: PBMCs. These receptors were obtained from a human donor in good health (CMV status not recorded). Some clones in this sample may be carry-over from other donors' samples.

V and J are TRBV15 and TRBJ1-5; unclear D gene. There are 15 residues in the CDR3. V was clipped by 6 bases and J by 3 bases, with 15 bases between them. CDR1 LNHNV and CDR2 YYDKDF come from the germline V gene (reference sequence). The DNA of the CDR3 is TGTGCCACCAGTGATGGGCCTCAATCCAATCAGCCCCAGCATTTT. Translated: CATSDGPQSNQPQHF.

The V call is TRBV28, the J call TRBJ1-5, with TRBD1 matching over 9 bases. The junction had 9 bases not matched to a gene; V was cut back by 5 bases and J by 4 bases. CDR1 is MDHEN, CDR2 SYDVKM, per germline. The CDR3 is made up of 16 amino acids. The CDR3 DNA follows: TGTGCCAGCAGTACGACCGGGACAGGGACAAATCAGCCCCAGCATTTT. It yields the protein CASSTTGTGTNQPQHF.

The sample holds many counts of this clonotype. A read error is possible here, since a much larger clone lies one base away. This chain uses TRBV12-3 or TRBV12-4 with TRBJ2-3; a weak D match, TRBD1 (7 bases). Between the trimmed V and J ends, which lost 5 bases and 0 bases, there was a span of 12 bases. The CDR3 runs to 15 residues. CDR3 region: CASSRGTASTDTQYF. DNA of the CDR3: TGTGCCAGCAGTCGCGGGACAGCTAGCACAGATACGCAGTATTTT.

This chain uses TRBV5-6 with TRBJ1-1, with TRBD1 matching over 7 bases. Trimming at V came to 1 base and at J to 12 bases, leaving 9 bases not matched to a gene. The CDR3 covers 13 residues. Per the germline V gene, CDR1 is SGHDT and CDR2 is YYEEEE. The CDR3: CASSLRRQGRSFF. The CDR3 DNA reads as TGTGCCAGCAGCTTGCGTCGACAGGGAAGGTCTTTCTTT.

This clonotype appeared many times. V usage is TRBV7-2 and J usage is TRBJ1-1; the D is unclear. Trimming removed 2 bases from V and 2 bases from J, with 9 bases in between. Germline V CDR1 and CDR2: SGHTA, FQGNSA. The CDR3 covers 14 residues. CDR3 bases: TGTGCCAGCAGCTTACGTCCCCAAAACACTGAAGCTTTCTTT. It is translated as CASSLRPQNTEAFF.

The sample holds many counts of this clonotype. The CDR3 nucleotides read TGTGCCAGCAGCGACCAGGACGGGGAGCTGTTTTTT. The encoded protein is CASSDQDGELFF. V gene TRBV5-6 combines with J gene TRBJ2-2; D ambiguous. V was shortened by 4 bases and J by 7 bases, with 8 bases between the two germline ends. CDR3 length: 12 amino acids. Per the germline V gene, CDR1 is SGHDT and CDR2 is YYEEEE.

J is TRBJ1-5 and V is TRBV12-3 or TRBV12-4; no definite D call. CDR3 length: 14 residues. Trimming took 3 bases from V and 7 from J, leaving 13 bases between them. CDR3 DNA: TGTGCCAGCAGTTTTTACGGGGATAGACAGCCCCAGCATTTT. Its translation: CASSFYGDRQPQHF.

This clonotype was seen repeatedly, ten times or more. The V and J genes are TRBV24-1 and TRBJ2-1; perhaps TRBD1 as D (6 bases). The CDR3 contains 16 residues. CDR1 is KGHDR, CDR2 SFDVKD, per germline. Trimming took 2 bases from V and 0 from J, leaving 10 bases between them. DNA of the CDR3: TGTGCCACCAGTGATTCGACAGGACGCTCCTACAATGAGCAGTTCTTC. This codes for CATSDSTGRSYNEQFF.

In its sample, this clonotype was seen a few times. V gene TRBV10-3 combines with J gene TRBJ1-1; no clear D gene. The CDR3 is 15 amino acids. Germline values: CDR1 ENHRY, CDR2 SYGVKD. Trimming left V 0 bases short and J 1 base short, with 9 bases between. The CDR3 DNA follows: TGTGCCATCAGTGAGTCTCAGGCCGAGAACACTGAAGCTTTCTTT. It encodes CAISESQAENTEAFF.

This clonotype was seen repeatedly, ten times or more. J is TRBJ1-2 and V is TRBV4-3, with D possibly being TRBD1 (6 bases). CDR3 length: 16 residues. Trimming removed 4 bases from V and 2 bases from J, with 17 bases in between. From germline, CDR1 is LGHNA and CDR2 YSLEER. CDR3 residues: CASSRGGAGENYGYTF. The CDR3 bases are TGCGCCAGCAGCCGGGGGGGGGCAGGCGAGAACTATGGCTACACCTTC.

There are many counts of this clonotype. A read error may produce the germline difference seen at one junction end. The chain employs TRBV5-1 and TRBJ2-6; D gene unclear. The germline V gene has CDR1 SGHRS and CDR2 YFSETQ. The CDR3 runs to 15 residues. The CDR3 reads CAGRPDASGANVLTF. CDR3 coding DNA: TGCGCCGGCAGACCCGATGCCTCTGGGGCCAACGTCCTGACTTTC.

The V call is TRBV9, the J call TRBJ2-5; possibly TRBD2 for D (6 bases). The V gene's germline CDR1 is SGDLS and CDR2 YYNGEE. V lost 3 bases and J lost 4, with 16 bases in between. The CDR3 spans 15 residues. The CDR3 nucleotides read TGTGCCAGCAGCGCGCGGGACCGCTCTCTAGAGACCCAGTACTTC. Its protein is CASSARDRSLETQYF.

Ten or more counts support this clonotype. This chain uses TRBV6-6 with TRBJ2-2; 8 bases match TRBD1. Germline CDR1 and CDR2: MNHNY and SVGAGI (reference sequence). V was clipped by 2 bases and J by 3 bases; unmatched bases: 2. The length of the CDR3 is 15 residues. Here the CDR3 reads CASSYETGDTGELFF. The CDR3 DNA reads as TGTGCCAGCAGTTACGAGACAGGGGACACCGGGGAGCTGTTTTTT.

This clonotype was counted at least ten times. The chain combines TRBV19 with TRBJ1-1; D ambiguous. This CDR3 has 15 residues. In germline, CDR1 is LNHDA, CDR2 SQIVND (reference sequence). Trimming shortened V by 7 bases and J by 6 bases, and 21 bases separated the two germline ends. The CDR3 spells CASTPTLGERPEAFF. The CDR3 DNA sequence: TGTGCCAGTACTCCCACCCTGGGAGAGCGGCCTGAAGCTTTCTTT. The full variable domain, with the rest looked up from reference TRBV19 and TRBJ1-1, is DGGITQSPKYLFRKEGQNVTLSCEQNLNHDAMYWYRQDPGQGLRLIYYSQIVNDFQKGDIAEGYSVSREKKESFPLTVTSAQKNPTAFYLCASTPTLGERPEAFFGQGTRLTVV.

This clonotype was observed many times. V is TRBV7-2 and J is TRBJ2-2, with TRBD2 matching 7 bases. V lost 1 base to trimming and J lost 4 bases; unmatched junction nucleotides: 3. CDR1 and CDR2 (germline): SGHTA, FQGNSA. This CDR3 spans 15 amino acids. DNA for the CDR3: TGTGCCAGCAGCTTAGGACTAGCAGTCACCGGGGAGCTGTTTTTT. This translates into CASSLGLAVTGELFF.

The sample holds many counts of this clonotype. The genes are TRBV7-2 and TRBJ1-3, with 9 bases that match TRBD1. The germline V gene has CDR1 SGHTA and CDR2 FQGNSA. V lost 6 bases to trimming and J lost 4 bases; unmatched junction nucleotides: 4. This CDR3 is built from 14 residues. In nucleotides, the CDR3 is TGTGCCAGCAGGTGGACAGGGGACGGAAACACCATATATTTT. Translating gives CASRWTGDGNTIYF. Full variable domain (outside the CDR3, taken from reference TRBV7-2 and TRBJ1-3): GAGVSQSPSNKVTEKGKDVELRCDPISGHTALYWYRQSLGQGLEFLIYFQGNSAPDKSGLPSDRFSAERTGGSVSTLTIQRTQQEDSAVYLCASRWTGDGNTIYFGEGSWLTVV.

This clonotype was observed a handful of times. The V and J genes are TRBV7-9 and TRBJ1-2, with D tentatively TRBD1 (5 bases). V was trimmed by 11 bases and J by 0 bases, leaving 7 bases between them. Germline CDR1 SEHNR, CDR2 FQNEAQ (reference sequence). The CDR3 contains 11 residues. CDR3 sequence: CAAGPNYGYTF. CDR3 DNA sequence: TGTGCCGCGGGACCTAACTATGGCTACACCTTC.

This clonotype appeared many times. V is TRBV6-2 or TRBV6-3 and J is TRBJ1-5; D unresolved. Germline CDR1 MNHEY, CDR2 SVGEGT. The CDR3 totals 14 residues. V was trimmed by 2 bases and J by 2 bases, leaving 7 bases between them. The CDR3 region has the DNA TGTGCCAGCAGTTACAGGGCGGGCAATCAGCCCCAGCATTTT. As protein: CASSYRAGNQPQHF.

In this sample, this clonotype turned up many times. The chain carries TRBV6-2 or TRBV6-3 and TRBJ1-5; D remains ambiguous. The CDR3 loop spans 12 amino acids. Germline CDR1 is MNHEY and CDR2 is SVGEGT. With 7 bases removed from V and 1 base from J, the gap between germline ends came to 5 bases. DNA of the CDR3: TGTGCCAGCAAAAGGAGCAATCAGCCCCAGCATTTT. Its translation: CASKRSNQPQHF.